The present T cell receptor (beta chain) was sequenced within a study of T cell responses to AZD1222 COVID-19 vaccine. Using immunoSEQ multiplex PCR, the repertoire was profiled, and TCRdb retains in-frame clones only, with some absent. Here the sample spans about 100,000 clones, roughly nine tenths being singletons. Findings and caveats of the study: The sample set comprised mostly white British donors with more females, and clonal diversity was possibly underestimated. Nearly half of unique spike-specific TCRs reportedly avoided B.1.351 and B.1.1.7 mutated regions. Samples come after the peak T cell response, not at day 14. A rise in Spike-specific TCR breadth and depth followed two AZD1222 doses.

Trimming cost V 3 bases and J 8 bases, with 15 bases left between them. The CDR3 consists of 14 residues. Germline assignment: CDR1 MDHEN and CDR2 SYDVKM. Remarks on this clone: Its cognate antigen is unknown.

V and J are TRBV28 and TRBJ2-3, with D possibly TRBD2 on 5 matching bases. Sequenced material: peripheral blood, taken 28 days after the second AZD1222 dose. The clonotype comes from an adult who received the AZD1222 COVID-19 vaccine. The CDR3: CASSFSVQRSTQYF. The DNA of the CDR3 is TGTGCCAGCAGTTTCTCCGTTCAGCGGAGTACGCAGTATTTT. Combining the CDR3 with reference TRBV28 and TRBJ2-3 gives the whole variable domain DVKVTQSSRYLVKRTGEKVFLECVQDMDHENMFWYRQDPGLGLRLIYFSYDVKMKEKGDIPEGYSVSREKKERFSLILESASTNQTSMYLCASSFSVQRSTQYFGPGTRLTVL.